This TCR beta chain was identified during a study of cytomegalovirus exposure and HLA in healthy donors. General study findings and limits: High specificity and sensitivity for cytomegalovirus status were reported for the classifier. An apparent linkage of common viral pathogens to several of the most significant clusters emerged in a later analysis.

Looked up from germline, CDR1 is SNHLY and CDR2 is FYNNEI. The CDR3 has 11 residues. Germline trimming cut 8 bases from V and 6 bases from J; bases unmatched to any gene: 1. PCR primers comprised 60 Vbeta and 13 Jbeta primers. Per the original data handling: About 80 million unique TCR beta chains, about 10 million of them shared, were counted by a later analysis. The assay was immunoSEQ multiplex PCR, and TCRdb's table has in-frame clones only and misses some. The V and J calls and clone size come from that table; D and trimming were worked out from the DNA. The top ten clones hold roughly 0.99% of a sample with under 150,000 clones, more than 75% of them seen once. Healthy bone marrow donors supplied every sample. This clone was counted once. Its target is unknown.

The gene calls are TRBV2 and TRBJ2-1; TRBD2 aligns across 7 bases. Specimen: PBMCs. The TCR sequence derives from a male donor in good health and CMV-seronegative. CDR3 coding DNA: TGTGCCAGCGGGGGGGGCAATGAGCAGTTCTTC. This codes for CASGGGNEQFF.